This T cell receptor beta chain was sequenced for a study of shared clonotypes between healthy human individuals. The authors split each subset's genomic DNA evenly across several immunoSEQ plates. This table comes from immunoSEQ multiplex PCR, and its TCRdb copy is limited to in-frame clones, with some not included. The data show hundreds of thousands of clones, around 90% seen once. Naive CD8 populations comprised CD45RO-negative cells positively selected for CCR7, excluding terminally differentiated effector memory CD45RA+ cells. Germline V CDR1 and CDR2: SGHVS, FQNEAQ. The ends lost 1 base at V and 3 bases at J; junction bases unmatched: 4. The CDR3 has 15 residues.

This chain joins TRBV7-8 and TRBJ2-7, with 9 nucleotides matching TRBD2. This sequence originates from a man aged 25 to 40 in good health. Sequenced sample: naive CD8+ T cells sorted from blood. This chain's CDR3 is CASSLEISGSYEQYF. The CDR3 bases are TGTGCCAGCAGCTTAGAAATTAGCGGGAGCTACGAGCAGTACTTC.